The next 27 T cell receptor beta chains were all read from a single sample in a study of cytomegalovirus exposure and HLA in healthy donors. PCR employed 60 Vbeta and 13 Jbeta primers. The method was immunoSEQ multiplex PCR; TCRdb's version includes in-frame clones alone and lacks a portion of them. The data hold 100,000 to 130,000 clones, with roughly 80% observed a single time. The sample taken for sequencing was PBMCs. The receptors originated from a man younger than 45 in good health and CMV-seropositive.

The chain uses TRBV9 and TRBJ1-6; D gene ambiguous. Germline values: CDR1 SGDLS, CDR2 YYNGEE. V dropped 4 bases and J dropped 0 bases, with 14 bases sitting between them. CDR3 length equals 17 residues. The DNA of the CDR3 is TGTGCCAGCAGCCTTCGACTTTACTTCTCCTATAATTCACCCCTCCACTTT. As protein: CASSLRLYFSYNSPLHF.

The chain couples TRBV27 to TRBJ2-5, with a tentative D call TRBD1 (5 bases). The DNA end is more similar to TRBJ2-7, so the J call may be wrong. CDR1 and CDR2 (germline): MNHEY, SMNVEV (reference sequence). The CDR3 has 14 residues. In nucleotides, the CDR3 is TGTGCCAGCAAAGGGGCTGGTAGGGCCTCCGAGCAGTACTTC. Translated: CASKGAGRASEQYF.

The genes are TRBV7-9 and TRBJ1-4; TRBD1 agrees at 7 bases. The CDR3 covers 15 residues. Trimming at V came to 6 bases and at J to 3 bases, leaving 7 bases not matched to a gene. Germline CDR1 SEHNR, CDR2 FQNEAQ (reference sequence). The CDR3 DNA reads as TGTGCCAGCAGATTTACAGGACAGGCTAATGAAAAACTGTTTTTT. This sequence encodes CASRFTGQANEKLFF.

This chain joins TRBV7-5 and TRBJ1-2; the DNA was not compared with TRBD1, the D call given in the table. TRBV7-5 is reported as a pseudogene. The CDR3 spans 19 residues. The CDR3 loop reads CVRSLVTWDRGSDKDGYTF. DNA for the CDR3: TGTGTCAGAAGCTTAGTGACGTGGGACAGGGGGTCGGATAAAGATGGCTACACCTTC.

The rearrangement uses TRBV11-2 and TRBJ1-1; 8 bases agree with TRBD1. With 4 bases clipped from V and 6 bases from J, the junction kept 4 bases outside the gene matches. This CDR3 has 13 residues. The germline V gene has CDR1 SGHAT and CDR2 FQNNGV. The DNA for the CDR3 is TGTGCCAGCAGCTCAGGGGGCATCGCTGAAGCTTTCTTT. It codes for CASSSGGIAEAFF. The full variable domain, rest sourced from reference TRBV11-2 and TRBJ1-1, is EAGVAQSPRYKIIEKRQSVAFWCNPISGHATLYWYQQILGQGPKLLIQFQNNGVVDDSQLPKDRFSAERLKGVDSTLKIQPAKLEDSAVYLCASSSGGIAEAFFGQGTRLTVV.

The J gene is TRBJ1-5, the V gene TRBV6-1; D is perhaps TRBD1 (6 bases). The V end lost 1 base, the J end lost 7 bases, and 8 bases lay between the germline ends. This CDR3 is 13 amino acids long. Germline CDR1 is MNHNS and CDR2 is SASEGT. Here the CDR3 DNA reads TGTGCCAGCAGTGAAGAAAGGGGGCAGCCCCAGCATTTT. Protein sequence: CASSEERGQPQHF.

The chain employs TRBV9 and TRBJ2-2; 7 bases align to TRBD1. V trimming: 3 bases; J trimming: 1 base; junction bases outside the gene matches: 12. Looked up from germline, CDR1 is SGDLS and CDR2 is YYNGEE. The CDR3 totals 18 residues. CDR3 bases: TGTGCCAGCAGCGGCCCACAGAGGGGGCGGGTGAACACCGGGGAGCTGTTTTTT. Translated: CASSGPQRGRVNTGELFF.

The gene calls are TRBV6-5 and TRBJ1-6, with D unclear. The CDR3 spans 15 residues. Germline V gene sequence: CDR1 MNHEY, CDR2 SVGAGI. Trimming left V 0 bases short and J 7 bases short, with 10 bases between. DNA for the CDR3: TGTGCCAGCAGTTACTCGCGGCGGGAGAATTCACCCCTCCACTTT. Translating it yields CASSYSRRENSPLHF.

CDR3 DNA: TGTGCCAGCAGCGCCTTAGGAGGGGGCGGTGGAGAGACCCAGTACTTC. Translated, it gives CASSALGGGGGETQYF. This chain links TRBV9 with TRBJ2-5; possible D gene TRBD1, 7 bases. With 3 bases removed from V and 4 bases from J, the gap between germline ends came to 19 bases. The germline V gene encodes CDR1 SGDLS and CDR2 YYNGEE. The CDR3 spans 16 residues.

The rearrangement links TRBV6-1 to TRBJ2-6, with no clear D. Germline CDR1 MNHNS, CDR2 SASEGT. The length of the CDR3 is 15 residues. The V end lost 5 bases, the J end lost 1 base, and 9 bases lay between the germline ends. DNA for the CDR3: TGTGCCAGCAGTCGAGGCCTATCTGGGGCCAACGTCCTGACTTTC. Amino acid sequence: CASSRGLSGANVLTF.

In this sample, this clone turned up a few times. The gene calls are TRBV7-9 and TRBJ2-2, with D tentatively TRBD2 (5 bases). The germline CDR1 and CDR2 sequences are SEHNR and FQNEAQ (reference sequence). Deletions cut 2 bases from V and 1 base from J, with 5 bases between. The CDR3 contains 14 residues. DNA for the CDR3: TGTGCCAGCAGCTTAAGCGGGAACACCGGGGAGCTGTTTTTT. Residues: CASSLSGNTGELFF.

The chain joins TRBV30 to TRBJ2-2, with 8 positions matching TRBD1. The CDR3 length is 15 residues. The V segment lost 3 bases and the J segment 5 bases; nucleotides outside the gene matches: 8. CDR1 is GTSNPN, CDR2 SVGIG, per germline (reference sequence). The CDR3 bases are TGTGCCTGGAGACCCCCGGACAGGGCAACCGGGGAGCTGTTTTTT. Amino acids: CAWRPPDRATGELFF.

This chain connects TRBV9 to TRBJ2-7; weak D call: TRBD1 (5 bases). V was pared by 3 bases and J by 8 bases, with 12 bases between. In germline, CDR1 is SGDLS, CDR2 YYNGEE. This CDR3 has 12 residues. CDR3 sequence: CASSAFQGKQYF. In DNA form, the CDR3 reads TGTGCCAGCAGCGCCTTCCAGGGAAAGCAGTACTTC.

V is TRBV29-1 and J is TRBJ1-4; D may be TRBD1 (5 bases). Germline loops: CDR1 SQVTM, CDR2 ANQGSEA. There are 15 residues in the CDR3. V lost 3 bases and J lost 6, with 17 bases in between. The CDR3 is CSVESGHPPDEKLFF. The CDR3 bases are TGCAGCGTTGAGTCTGGACATCCGCCTGATGAAAAACTGTTTTTT.

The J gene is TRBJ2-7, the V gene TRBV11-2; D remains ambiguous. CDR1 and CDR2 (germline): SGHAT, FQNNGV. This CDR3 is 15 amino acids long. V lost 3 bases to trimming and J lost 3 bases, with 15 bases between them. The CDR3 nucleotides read TGTGCCAGCAGCTTTATGATAAGTTACAACTACGAGCAGTACTTC. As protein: CASSFMISYNYEQYF.

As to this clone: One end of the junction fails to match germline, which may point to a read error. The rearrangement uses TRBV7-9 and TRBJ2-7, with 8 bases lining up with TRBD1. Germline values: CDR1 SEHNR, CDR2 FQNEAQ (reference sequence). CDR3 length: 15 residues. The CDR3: CSSSLSTGGWDEQYF. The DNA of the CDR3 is TGTTCCAGCAGCTTAAGTACAGGGGGATGGGACGAGCAGTACTTC.

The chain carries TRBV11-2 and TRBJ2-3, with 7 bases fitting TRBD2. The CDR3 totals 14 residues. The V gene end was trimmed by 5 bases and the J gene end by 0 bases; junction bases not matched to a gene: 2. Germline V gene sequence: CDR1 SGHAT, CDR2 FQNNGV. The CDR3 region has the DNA TGTGCCAGCAGCCCGGGACTAAGCACAGATACGCAGTATTTT. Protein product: CASSPGLSTDTQYF.

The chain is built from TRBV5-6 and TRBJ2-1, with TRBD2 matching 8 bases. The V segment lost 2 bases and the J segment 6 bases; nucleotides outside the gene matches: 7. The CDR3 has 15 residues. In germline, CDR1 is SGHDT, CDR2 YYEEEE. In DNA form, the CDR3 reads TGTGCCAGCAGCTTCAGGCGGGGGGCCGGCAATGAGCAGTTCTTC. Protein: CASSFRRGAGNEQFF.

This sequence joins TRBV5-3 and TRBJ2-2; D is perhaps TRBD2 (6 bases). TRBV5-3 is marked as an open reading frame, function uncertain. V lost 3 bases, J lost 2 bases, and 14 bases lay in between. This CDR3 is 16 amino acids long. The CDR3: CARSCPGAENTGELFF. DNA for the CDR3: TGTGCCAGAAGCTGTCCGGGAGCAGAAAACACCGGGGAGCTGTTTTTT.

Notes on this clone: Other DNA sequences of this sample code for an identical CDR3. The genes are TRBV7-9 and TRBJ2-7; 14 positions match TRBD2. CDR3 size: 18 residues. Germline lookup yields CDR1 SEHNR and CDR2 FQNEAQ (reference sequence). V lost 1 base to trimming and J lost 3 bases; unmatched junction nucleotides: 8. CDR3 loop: CASSLVGLAGALIYEQYF. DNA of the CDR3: TGTGCCAGCAGCTTAGTGGGACTAGCGGGGGCACTGATCTACGAGCAGTACTTC. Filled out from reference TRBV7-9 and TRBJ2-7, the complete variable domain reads DTGVSQNPRHKITKRGQNVTFRCDPISEHNRLYWYRQTLGQGPEFLTYFQNEAQLEKSRLLSDRFSAERPKGSFSTLEIQRTEQGDSAMYLCASSLVGLAGALIYEQYFGPGTRLTVT.

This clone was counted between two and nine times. The CDR3 spells CASDRGREIGELFF. For the CDR3, the DNA is TGTGCTAGTGACAGGGGGCGCGAGATCGGGGAGCTGTTTTTT. The chain has TRBV12-5 and TRBJ2-2; 9 bases fit TRBD1. V trimming: 7 bases; J trimming: 7 bases; junction bases outside the gene matches: 7. The CDR3 length is 14 residues. Looked up from germline, CDR1 is LGHNT and CDR2 is FRNRAP.

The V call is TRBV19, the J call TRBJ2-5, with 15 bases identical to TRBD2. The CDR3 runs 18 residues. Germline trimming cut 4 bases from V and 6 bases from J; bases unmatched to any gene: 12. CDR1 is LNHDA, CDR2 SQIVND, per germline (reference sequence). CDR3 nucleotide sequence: TGTGCCAGTAGTACCACCGGGACTAGCGGGGGGCCCCTAAAGACCCAGTACTTC. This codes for CASSTTGTSGGPLKTQYF.

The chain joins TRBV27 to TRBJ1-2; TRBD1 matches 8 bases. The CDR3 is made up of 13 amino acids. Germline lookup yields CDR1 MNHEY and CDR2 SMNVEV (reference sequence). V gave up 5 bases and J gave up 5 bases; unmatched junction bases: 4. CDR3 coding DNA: TGTGCCAGCAGTCCCGGACAGGGTTATGGCTACACCTTC. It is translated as CASSPGQGYGYTF.

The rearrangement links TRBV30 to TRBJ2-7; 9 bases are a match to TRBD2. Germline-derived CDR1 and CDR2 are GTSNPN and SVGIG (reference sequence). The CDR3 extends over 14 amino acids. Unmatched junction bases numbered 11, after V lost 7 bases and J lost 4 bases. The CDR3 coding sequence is TGTGCCTTGAGCGTGCGGGAGGGGGCATACGAGCAGTACTTC. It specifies CALSVREGAYEQYF.

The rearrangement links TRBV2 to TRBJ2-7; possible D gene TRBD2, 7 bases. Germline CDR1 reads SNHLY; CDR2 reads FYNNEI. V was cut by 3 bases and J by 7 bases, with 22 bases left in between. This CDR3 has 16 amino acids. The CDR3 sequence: CASSDGGRGLFEEQYF. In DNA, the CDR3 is TGTGCCAGCAGTGATGGGGGGCGGGGGCTTTTTGAGGAGCAGTACTTC.

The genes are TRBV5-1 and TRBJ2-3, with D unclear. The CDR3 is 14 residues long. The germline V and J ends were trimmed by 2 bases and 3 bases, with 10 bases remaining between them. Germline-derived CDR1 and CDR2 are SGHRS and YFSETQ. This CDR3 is CASSLGDFTDTQYF. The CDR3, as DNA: TGCGCCAGCAGCTTAGGAGACTTTACAGATACGCAGTATTTT.

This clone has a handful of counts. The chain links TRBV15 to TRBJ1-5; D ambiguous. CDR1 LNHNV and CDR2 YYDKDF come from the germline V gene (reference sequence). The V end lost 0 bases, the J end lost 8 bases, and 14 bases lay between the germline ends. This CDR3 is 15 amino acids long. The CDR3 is CATSRDVVGGEPQHF. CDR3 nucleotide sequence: TGTGCCACCAGCAGAGATGTCGTTGGAGGTGAGCCCCAGCATTTT.